The 24 T cell receptor beta chains in this list originate from one sample, sequenced in a study of cytomegalovirus exposure and HLA in healthy donors. This PCR relied on a set of 60 Vbeta primers and 13 Jbeta primers. The data were produced by immunoSEQ multiplex PCR, yet TCRdb's version contains in-frame clones alone and is incomplete. The data show under 200,000 clones, with 65% to 80% seen just once and about 4.6% held by the top ten. Specimen: PBMCs. Receptor source: a woman aged 30 to 39 in good health and CMV-seropositive.

The V call is TRBV19, the J call TRBJ2-1, with D possibly matching TRBD1 (7 bases). V gave up 3 bases and J gave up 0 bases, with 21 bases separating them. This CDR3 is built from 19 residues. Germline V gene sequence: CDR1 LNHDA, CDR2 SQIVND (reference sequence). This CDR3 is CASSMRYFAGQHSYNEQFF. CDR3 DNA: TGTGCCAGTAGTATGAGGTATTTCGCGGGACAGCACTCCTACAATGAGCAGTTCTTC.

The rearrangement links TRBV2 to TRBJ2-6, with 8 nucleotides matching TRBD1. The J segment lost 4 bases and the V segment lost 0 bases, leaving 14 bases of the junction unmatched. Germline V gives CDR1 SNHLY, CDR2 FYNNEI. CDR3 size: 20 residues. The CDR3 DNA reads TGTGCCAGCAGTGAAGCGAGGGGTGGCAGGGGGCTGGCCGGGGCCAACGTCCTGACTTTC. Protein product: CASSEARGGRGLAGANVLTF.

V gene TRBV12-5 combines with J gene TRBJ1-1; TRBD1 might be the D (5 bases). Trimming pared 3 bases from V and 6 bases from J, leaving 8 bases between. The CDR3 is 12 amino acids. Germline CDR1 and CDR2: LGHNT and FRNRAP. CDR3 protein: CASGFPRAEAFF. The CDR3 bases are TGTGCTAGTGGTTTCCCCAGGGCTGAAGCTTTCTTT.

The chain couples TRBV27 to TRBJ2-1; the D is unclear. Germline-derived CDR1 and CDR2 are MNHEY and SMNVEV (reference sequence). Trimming removed 10 bases at V and 3 bases at J, with 13 bases between. The CDR3 covers 13 residues. CDR3 coding DNA: TGTGCCACCCGTTCGCGCAACTACAATGAGCAGTTCTTC. Its protein is CATRSRNYNEQFF.

J is TRBJ2-7 and V is TRBV4-1; possible D gene TRBD1, 5 bases. Germline CDR1 and CDR2: MGHRA and YSYEKL. The CDR3 has 12 amino acids. The V end lost 4 bases, the J end lost 2 bases, and 6 bases lay between the germline ends. CDR3 coding DNA: TGCGCCAGCAGCCCGACAGCCTACGAGCAGTACTTC. Translated, it gives CASSPTAYEQYF.

The chain recombines TRBV9 with TRBJ1-1; D possibly corresponds to TRBD1 (5 bases). This CDR3 is built from 14 residues. The V end lost 4 bases, the J end lost 12 bases, and 22 bases lay between the germline ends. The germline V gene encodes CDR1 SGDLS and CDR2 YYNGEE. CDR3 loop: CASSPGGEQFISFF. In DNA, the CDR3 is TGTGCCAGCAGCCCCGGAGGGGAGCAGTTTATCTCTTTCTTT.

The rearrangement links TRBV5-4 to TRBJ2-1; D perhaps matches TRBD2 (6 bases). V shed 0 bases and J shed 8 bases, with 9 bases lying between them. The CDR3 has 13 amino acids. CDR1 is SGHNT, CDR2 YYREEE, per germline (reference sequence). CDR3 DNA: TGTGCCAGCAGCTTGGGACTAGGCGATGAGCAGTTCTTC. Translating gives CASSLGLGDEQFF.

In nucleotides, the CDR3 is TGTGCCAGCAGGCCGCGGGGGACAAACACCGGGGAGCTGTTTTTT. This encodes CASRPRGTNTGELFF. This chain uses TRBV7-9 with TRBJ2-2; perhaps TRBD2 as D (7 bases). V was trimmed by 6 bases and J by 2 bases, leaving 13 bases between them. This CDR3 has 15 amino acids. Germline lookup yields CDR1 SEHNR and CDR2 FQNEAQ (reference sequence).

The rearrangement links TRBV6-5 to TRBJ2-1; perhaps TRBD2 as D (6 bases). Germline V gene data show CDR1 as MNHEY and CDR2 as SVGAGI. Trimming removed 0 bases at V and 4 bases at J, with 10 bases between. The CDR3 is made up of 15 amino acids. The CDR3 here is CASSYSRTTYNEQFF. The CDR3 region has the DNA TGTGCCAGCAGTTACTCCCGGACTACATACAATGAGCAGTTCTTC.

The gene calls are TRBV6-5 and TRBJ2-1; 8 bases match TRBD1. The CDR3 has 15 residues. Germline loops: CDR1 MNHEY, CDR2 SVGAGI. V lost 6 bases to trimming and J lost 3 bases; unmatched junction nucleotides: 7. The DNA for the CDR3 is TGTGCCAGCAGCAGACAGGGGTACGTCTACAATGAGCAGTTCTTC. Its translation: CASSRQGYVYNEQFF.

This chain connects TRBV5-1 to TRBJ2-3; the match to TRBD2 covers 8 bases. Germline CDR1 is SGHRS and CDR2 is YFSETQ. CDR3 size: 14 residues. Trimming cost V 4 bases and J 9 bases; bases outside gene matches: 10. For the CDR3, the DNA is TGCGCCAGCAGCCCCGGGACTAGTATCGTCACGCAGTATTTT. It specifies CASSPGTSIVTQYF.

The V gene is TRBV27, the J gene TRBJ2-5, with D possibly TRBD2 on 6 matching bases. V was clipped by 8 bases and J by 2 bases, with 12 bases between them. CDR3 length: 13 amino acids. Germline V gives CDR1 MNHEY, CDR2 SMNVEV (reference sequence). The CDR3 DNA sequence: TGTGCCAGCCGCGGGGTGGAGCAAGAGACCCAGTACTTC. This encodes CASRGVEQETQYF.

The chain employs TRBV5-1 and TRBJ2-1; the D is unclear. Trimming stripped 0 bases from V and 0 bases from J, with 7 bases between. CDR3 size: 15 residues. Germline V lookup: CDR1 SGHRS, CDR2 YFSETQ. CDR3: CASSLGANSYNEQFF. The CDR3 DNA follows: TGCGCCAGCAGCTTGGGGGCTAACTCCTACAATGAGCAGTTCTTC.

The rearrangement uses TRBV27 and TRBJ1-2; D unresolved. This CDR3 has 15 amino acids. Deletions cut 0 bases from V and 8 bases from J, with 16 bases between. The germline V gene has CDR1 MNHEY and CDR2 SMNVEV (reference sequence). The CDR3: CASSLSPFIRHGYTF. CDR3 DNA: TGTGCCAGCAGTTTATCACCCTTCATCCGACACGGCTACACCTTC.

This chain links TRBV6-1 with TRBJ1-2; D call uncertain. Looked up from germline, CDR1 is MNHNS and CDR2 is SASEGT. V shed 1 base and J shed 3 bases, with 9 bases lying between them. The CDR3 loop spans 14 amino acids. In DNA, the CDR3 is TGTGCCAGCAGTGAAGATCACGGTTACTATGGCTACACCTTC. Amino acid sequence: CASSEDHGYYGYTF.

This clone appeared a few times. The chain has TRBV6-1 and TRBJ2-1; 9 bases align to TRBD2. V trimming: 8 bases; J trimming: 9 bases; junction bases outside the gene matches: 11. This CDR3 comprises 14 residues. In germline, CDR1 is MNHNS, CDR2 SASEGT. CDR3 coding DNA: TGTGCCAGCTCGAAGCGCGGGGGGGCCTCTGAGCAGTTCTTC. This sequence encodes CASSKRGGASEQFF.

The chain recombines TRBV6-5 with TRBJ2-7; 8 nucleotides agree with TRBD1. Trimming removed 4 bases from V and 3 bases from J; junction bases left unmatched: 5. The CDR3 totals 14 residues. Germline V CDR1 and CDR2: MNHEY, SVGAGI. This CDR3 is CASSWSTGGYEQYF. The CDR3 region has the DNA TGTGCCAGCAGTTGGTCAACAGGGGGCTACGAGCAGTACTTC.

The chain joins TRBV10-3 to TRBJ1-2; 8 bases are a match to TRBD1. Germline CDR1 ENHRY, CDR2 SYGVKD. This CDR3 region has 15 residues. The V gene end was trimmed by 4 bases and the J gene end by 5 bases; junction bases not matched to a gene: 9. CDR3 residues: CAISVTPGTGYGYTF. The CDR3 region has the DNA TGTGCCATCAGTGTTACCCCCGGGACAGGATATGGCTACACCTTC.

The V gene is TRBV5-4, the J gene TRBJ2-3; TRBD2 agrees at 10 bases. With 0 bases clipped from V and 7 bases from J, the junction kept 8 bases outside the gene matches. This CDR3 contains 16 residues. The germline V gene encodes CDR1 SGHNT and CDR2 YYREEE (reference sequence). The CDR3 loop reads CASSLASGGAWNTQYF. The DNA of the CDR3 is TGTGCCAGCAGCTTGGCTAGCGGGGGTGCTTGGAATACGCAGTATTTT. Looking up the rest from reference TRBV5-4 and TRBJ2-3 gives the full variable domain: ETGVTQSPTHLIKTRGQQVTLRCSSQSGHNTVSWYQQALGQGPQFIFQYYREEENGRGNFPPRFSGLQFPNYSSELNVNALELDDSALYLCASSLASGGAWNTQYFGPGTRLTVL.

The chain couples TRBV6-1 to TRBJ1-1, with a possible D match to TRBD1 (6 bases). The CDR3 sequence is 14 residues long. Between the trimmed V and J ends, which lost 5 bases and 5 bases, there was a span of 15 bases. From germline, CDR1 is MNHNS and CDR2 SASEGT. The CDR3 coding sequence is TGTGCCAGCAGTATCCTGGGGGCCGGGACTGAAGCTTTCTTT. It is translated as CASSILGAGTEAFF.

The V call is TRBV11-3, the J call TRBJ2-5, with 7 bases fitting TRBD2. V was clipped by 0 bases and J by 7 bases; unmatched bases: 8. In germline, CDR1 is SGHNT, CDR2 YENEEA. The CDR3 sequence is 15 residues long. CDR3 in DNA: TGTGCCAGCAGCTTAGAAGCGGGGTCGCAGGGGACCCAGTACTTC. Translation: CASSLEAGSQGTQYF.

The rearrangement uses TRBV4-1 and TRBJ2-4; 11 nucleotides agree with TRBD2. The germline gives CDR1 MGHRA, CDR2 YSYEKL. This CDR3 has 17 amino acids. V gave up 0 bases and J gave up 6 bases; unmatched junction bases: 7. CDR3 in DNA: TGCGCCAGCAGCCAAGAGCTTGGACTAGCGGGCCCAAACATTCAGTACTTC. Amino acids: CASSQELGLAGPNIQYF.

Written as DNA, the CDR3 is TGTGCCAGTAGTCCCGGGACAGGGGTCCCCCCTAATGAAAAACTGTTTTTT. This sequence encodes CASSPGTGVPPNEKLFF. J is TRBJ1-4 and V is TRBV19, with 10 positions matching TRBD1. V gave up 5 bases and J gave up 3 bases; unmatched junction bases: 9. CDR1 and CDR2 from the germline V gene are LNHDA and SQIVND (reference sequence). This CDR3 is 17 amino acids long.

As concerns this clone: The sample has other DNA sequences that encode this CDR3 too. The chain uses TRBV20-1 and TRBJ2-7, with D hard to call. Trimming pared 0 bases from V and 3 bases from J, leaving 3 bases between. The CDR3 covers 11 residues. In germline, CDR1 is DFQATT, CDR2 SNEGSKA (reference sequence). Written as DNA, the CDR3 is TGCAGTGCTAGAGACAACTACGAGCAGTACTTC. Translation: CSARDNYEQYF.